Listed below are T cell receptor beta chains from one sample, sequenced in a study of cytomegalovirus exposure and HLA in healthy donors. Produced via immunoSEQ multiplex PCR; TCRdb's table is partial and in-frame only. The sample records tens of thousands of clones, approximately 64% being singletons. Sequenced sample: PBMCs. The receptors here all came from a boy younger than 18 in good health and CMV-seropositive. CDR3s include the opening cysteine and the closing phenylalanine or tryptophan. The D gene is left open where the match is weak. The size of a clone is reported for some rows only, either as once, few or many, or as a class for expanded clones.

TRBJ2-7,-,-,TRBV4-1,CASSQGEQARFSYEQYF
TRBJ2-7,-,TRBD2,TRBV7-2,CASSPGLAGGVEQYF
TRBJ1-3,-,TRBD1,TRBV30,CAWSQGAGNTIYF
TRBJ1-2,-,TRBD1,TRBV7-9,CASSRGQGYGYTF
TRBJ2-7,few,TRBD1,TRBV5-1,CASSGGQGGSYEQYF
TRBJ2-7,-,TRBD1,TRBV6-1,CASSAIQGAFSYEQYF
TRBJ1-3,-,-,TRBV9,CASSGAEGNTIYF
TRBJ1-5,once,-,TRBV6-6,CASSYGGEGNQPQHF
TRBJ2-2,few,-,TRBV11-2,CASSLMNRDTGELFF
TRBJ2-1,few,-,TRBV6-4,CASSETAGRNEQFF
TRBJ1-5,-,-,TRBV7-8,CASSLVESNQPQHF
TRBJ1-1,-,-,TRBV9,CASSRTENTEAFF
TRBJ1-2,-,TRBD1,TRBV6-5,CASSYSFDRVGYTF
TRBJ1-2,-,-,TRBV6-5,CASSYWGAGVGGYTF
TRBJ2-7,-,-,TRBV19,CASSMAGSGPYEQYF
TRBJ2-1,-,TRBD1,TRBV5-4,CASSLLGGAGNEQFF
TRBJ1-1,-,-,TRBV18,CASSPGPSRRETEAFF
TRBJ1-4,-,TRBD1,TRBV27,CASRPIKAQGAIGPPNEKLFF
TRBJ1-6,-,-,TRBV5-1,CASSLEGQGWGSPLHF
TRBJ2-1,-,-,TRBV5-6,CASSPELGSSYNEQFF
TRBJ1-4,few,-,TRBV10-2,CATRGGEKLFF
TRBJ2-3,-,-,TRBV7-9,CASSPWGQGRDTQYF
TRBJ2-1,-,-,TRBV5-1,CASNLGAALFRRDTYNEQFF
TRBJ2-1,-,-,TRBV25-1,CASSGNSLSEQFF
TRBJ1-2,-,-,TRBV7-2,CASSPTQVPGQSYGYTF
TRBJ1-1,few,-,TRBV29-1,CSVDIPWEASRAAFF
TRBJ1-4,few,-,TRBV27,CASRQAGEKLFF
TRBJ1-4,-,-,TRBV7-9,CASSLLDSPNEKLFF
TRBJ2-1,-,-,TRBV27,CASSLVGINEQFF
TRBJ1-5,-,-,TRBV7-9,CASSRGIPQHF
TRBJ2-3,once,TRBD2,TRBV6-6,CAIQLAGADTQYF
TRBJ1-6,-,-,TRBV7-8,CASSLAQGYNSPLHF
TRBJ1-1,-,-,TRBV7-9,CASSLGPRGSNTEAFF
TRBJ1-2,-,-,TRBV30,CAWTPDSLYGYTF
TRBJ2-7,-,-,TRBV4-2,CASSAGTRRYEQYF
TRBJ1-1,few,TRBD1,TRBV15,CATSRFGQAEAFF
TRBJ1-3,-,-,TRBV19,CASMEDALGGNTIYF